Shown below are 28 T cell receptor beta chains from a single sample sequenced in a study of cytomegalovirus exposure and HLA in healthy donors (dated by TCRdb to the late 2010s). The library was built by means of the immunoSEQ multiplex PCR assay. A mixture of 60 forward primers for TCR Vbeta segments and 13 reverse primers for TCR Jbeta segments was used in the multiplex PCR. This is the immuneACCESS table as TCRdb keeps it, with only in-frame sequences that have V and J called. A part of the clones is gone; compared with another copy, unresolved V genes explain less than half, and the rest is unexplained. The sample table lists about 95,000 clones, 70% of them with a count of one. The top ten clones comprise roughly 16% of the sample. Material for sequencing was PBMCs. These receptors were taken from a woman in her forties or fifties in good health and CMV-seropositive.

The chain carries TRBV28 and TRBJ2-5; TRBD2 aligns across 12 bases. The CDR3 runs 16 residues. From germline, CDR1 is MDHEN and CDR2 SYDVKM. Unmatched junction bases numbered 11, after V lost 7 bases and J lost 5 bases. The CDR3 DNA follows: TGTGCCAGCACCTCACGGACTAGCGGGAACTGGGAGACCCAGTACTTC. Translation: CASTSRTSGNWETQYF.

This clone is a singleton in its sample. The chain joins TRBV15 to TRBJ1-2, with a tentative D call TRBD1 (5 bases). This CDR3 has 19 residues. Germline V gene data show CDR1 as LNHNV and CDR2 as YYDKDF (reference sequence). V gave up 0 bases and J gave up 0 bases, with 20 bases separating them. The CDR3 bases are TGTGCCACCAGCAGAGATAGTAGGGGATCATTTCTAGCTAACTATGGCTACACCTTC. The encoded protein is CATSRDSRGSFLANYGYTF.

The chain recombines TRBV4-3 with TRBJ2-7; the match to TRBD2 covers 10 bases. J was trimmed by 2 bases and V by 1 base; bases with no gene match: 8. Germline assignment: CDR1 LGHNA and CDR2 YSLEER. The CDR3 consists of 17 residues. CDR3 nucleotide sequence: TGCGCCAGCAGCCAAGCTAGCGGGAGTTTCGGTACCTACGAGCAGTACTTC. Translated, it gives CASSQASGSFGTYEQYF.

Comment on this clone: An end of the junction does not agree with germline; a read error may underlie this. DNA of the CDR3: TGTTCCAGCAGCTTAGTTTTCCCCGGAGGAACCTATGGCTACACCTTC. This sequence encodes CSSSLVFPGGTYGYTF. The gene calls are TRBV7-9 and TRBJ1-2, with D hard to call. The CDR3 covers 16 residues. From germline, CDR1 is SEHNR and CDR2 FQNEAQ (reference sequence). The full variable domain, with the rest looked up from reference TRBV7-9 and TRBJ1-2, is DTGVSQNPRHKITKRGQNVTFRCDPISEHNRLYWYRQTLGQGPEFLTYFQNEAQLEKSRLLSDRFSAERPKGSFSTLEIQRTEQGDSAMYLCSSSLVFPGGTYGYTFGSGTRLTVV.

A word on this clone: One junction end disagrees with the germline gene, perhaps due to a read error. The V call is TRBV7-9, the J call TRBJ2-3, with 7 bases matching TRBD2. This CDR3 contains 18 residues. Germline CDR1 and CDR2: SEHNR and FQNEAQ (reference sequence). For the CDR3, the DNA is TGTTCCAGCAGCTTATTAACGGGAGGACCCCTAAGCACAGATACGCAGTATTTT. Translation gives CSSSLLTGGPLSTDTQYF.

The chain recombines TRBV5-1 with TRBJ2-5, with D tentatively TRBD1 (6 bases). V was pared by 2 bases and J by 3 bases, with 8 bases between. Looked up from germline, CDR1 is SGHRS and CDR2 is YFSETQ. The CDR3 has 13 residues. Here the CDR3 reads CASSFAGEETQYF. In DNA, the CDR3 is TGCGCCAGCAGCTTTGCAGGGGAAGAGACCCAGTACTTC. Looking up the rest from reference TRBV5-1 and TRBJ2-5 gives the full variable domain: KAGVTQTPRYLIKTRGQQVTLSCSPISGHRSVSWYQQTPGQGLQFLFEYFSETQRNKGNFPGRFSGRQFSNSRSEMNVSTLELGDSALYLCASSFAGEETQYFGPGTRLLVL.

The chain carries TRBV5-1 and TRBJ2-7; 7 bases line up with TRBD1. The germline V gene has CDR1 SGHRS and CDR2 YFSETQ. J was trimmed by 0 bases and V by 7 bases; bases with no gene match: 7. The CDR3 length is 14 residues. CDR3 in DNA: TGCGCCAGCTCGGGACAGCTGAGCTCCTACGAGCAGTACTTC. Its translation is CASSGQLSSYEQYF. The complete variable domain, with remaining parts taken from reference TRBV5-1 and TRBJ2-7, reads KAGVTQTPRYLIKTRGQQVTLSCSPISGHRSVSWYQQTPGQGLQFLFEYFSETQRNKGNFPGRFSGRQFSNSRSEMNVSTLELGDSALYLCASSGQLSSYEQYFGPGTRLTVT.

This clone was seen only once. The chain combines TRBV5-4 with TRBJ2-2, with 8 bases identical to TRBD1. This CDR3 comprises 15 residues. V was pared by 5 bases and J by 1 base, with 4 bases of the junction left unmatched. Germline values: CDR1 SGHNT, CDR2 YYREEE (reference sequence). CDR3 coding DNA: TGTGCCAGCAGGTCCGGGACAGGGAACACCGGGGAGCTGTTTTTT. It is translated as CASRSGTGNTGELFF.

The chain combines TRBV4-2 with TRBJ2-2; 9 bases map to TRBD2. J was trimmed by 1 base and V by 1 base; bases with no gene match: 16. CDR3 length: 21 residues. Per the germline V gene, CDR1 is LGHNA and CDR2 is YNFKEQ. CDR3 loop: CASSQGGLGPGLAQNTGELFF. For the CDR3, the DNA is TGTGCCAGCAGCCAAGGGGGACTGGGACCGGGACTAGCACAGAACACCGGGGAGCTGTTTTTT.

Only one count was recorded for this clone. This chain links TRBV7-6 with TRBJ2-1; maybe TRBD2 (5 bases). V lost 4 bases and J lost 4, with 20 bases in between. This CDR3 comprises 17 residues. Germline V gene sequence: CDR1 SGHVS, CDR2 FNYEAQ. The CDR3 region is CASSSRWGAEPYNEQFF. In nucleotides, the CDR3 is TGTGCCAGCAGCTCCCGGTGGGGAGCGGAACCTTACAATGAGCAGTTCTTC.

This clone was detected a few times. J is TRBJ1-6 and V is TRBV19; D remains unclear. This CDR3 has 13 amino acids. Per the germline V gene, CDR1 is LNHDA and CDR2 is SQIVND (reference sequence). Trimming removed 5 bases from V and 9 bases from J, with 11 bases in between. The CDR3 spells CASSEGFGSPLHF. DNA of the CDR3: TGTGCCAGTAGTGAGGGCTTTGGTTCACCCCTCCACTTT.

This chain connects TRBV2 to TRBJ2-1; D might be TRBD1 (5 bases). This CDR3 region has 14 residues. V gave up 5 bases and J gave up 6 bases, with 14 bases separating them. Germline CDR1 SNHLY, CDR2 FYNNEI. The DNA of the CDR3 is TGTGCCAGCAGTTGGCAGGGCCTCTCCAATGAGCAGTTCTTC. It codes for CASSWQGLSNEQFF.

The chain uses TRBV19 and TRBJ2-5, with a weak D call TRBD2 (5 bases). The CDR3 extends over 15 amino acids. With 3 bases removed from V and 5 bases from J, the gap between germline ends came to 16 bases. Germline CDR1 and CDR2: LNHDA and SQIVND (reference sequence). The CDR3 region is CASSMLVVPGETQYF. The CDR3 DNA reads TGTGCCAGTAGTATGCTCGTGGTCCCGGGGGAGACCCAGTACTTC. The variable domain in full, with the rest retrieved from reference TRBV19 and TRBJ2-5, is DGGITQSPKYLFRKEGQNVTLSCEQNLNHDAMYWYRQDPGQGLRLIYYSQIVNDFQKGDIAEGYSVSREKKESFPLTVTSAQKNPTAFYLCASSMLVVPGETQYFGPGTRLLVL.

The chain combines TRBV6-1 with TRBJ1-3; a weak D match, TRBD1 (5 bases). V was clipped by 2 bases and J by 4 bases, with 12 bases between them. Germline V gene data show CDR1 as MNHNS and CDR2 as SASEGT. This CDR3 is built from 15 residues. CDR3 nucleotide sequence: TGTGCCAGCAGTGAAACCGGGACTTCCGGAAACACCATATATTTT. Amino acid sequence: CASSETGTSGNTIYF.

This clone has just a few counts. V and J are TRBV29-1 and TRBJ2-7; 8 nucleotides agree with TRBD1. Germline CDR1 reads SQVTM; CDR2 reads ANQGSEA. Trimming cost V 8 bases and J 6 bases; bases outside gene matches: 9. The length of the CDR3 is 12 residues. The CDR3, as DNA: TGCAGCTTAGCGGACAGGGCGGGCGAGCAGTACTTC. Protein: CSLADRAGEQYF.

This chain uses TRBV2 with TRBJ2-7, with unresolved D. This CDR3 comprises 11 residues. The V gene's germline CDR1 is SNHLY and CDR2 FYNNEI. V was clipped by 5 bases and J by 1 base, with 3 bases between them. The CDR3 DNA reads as TGTGCCAGCAGTCGGTCCTACGAGCAGTACTTC. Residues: CASSRSYEQYF.

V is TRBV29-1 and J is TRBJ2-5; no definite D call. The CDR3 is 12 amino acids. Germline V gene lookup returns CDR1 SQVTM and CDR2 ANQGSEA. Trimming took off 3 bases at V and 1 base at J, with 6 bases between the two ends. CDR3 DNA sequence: TGCAGCGTTGATCACAGCCAAGAGACCCAGTACTTC. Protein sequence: CSVDHSQETQYF.

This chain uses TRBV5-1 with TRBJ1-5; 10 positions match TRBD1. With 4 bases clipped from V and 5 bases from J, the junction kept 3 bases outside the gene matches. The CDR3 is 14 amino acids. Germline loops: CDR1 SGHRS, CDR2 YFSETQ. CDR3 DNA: TGCGCCAGCAGCCCCGGACAGGGGGATCAGCCCCAGCATTTT. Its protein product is CASSPGQGDQPQHF. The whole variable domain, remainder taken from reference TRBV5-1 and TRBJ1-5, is KAGVTQTPRYLIKTRGQQVTLSCSPISGHRSVSWYQQTPGQGLQFLFEYFSETQRNKGNFPGRFSGRQFSNSRSEMNVSTLELGDSALYLCASSPGQGDQPQHFGDGTRLSIL.

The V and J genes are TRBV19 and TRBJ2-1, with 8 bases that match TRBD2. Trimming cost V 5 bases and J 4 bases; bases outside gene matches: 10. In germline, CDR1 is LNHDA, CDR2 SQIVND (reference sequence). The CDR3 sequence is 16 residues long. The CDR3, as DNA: TGTGCCAGTAGTCCAAGTTGGCCTAGCGGGTACAATGAGCAGTTCTTC. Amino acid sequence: CASSPSWPSGYNEQFF. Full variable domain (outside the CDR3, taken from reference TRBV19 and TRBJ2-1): DGGITQSPKYLFRKEGQNVTLSCEQNLNHDAMYWYRQDPGQGLRLIYYSQIVNDFQKGDIAEGYSVSREKKESFPLTVTSAQKNPTAFYLCASSPSWPSGYNEQFFGPGTRLTVL.

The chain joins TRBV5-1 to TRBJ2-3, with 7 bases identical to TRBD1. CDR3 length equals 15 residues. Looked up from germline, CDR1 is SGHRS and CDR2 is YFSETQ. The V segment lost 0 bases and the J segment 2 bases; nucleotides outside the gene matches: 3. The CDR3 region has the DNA TGCGCCAGCAGCTTGGTGGGGACAGCCACAGATACGCAGTATTTT. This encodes CASSLVGTATDTQYF. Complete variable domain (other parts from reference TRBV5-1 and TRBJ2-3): KAGVTQTPRYLIKTRGQQVTLSCSPISGHRSVSWYQQTPGQGLQFLFEYFSETQRNKGNFPGRFSGRQFSNSRSEMNVSTLELGDSALYLCASSLVGTATDTQYFGPGTRLTVL.

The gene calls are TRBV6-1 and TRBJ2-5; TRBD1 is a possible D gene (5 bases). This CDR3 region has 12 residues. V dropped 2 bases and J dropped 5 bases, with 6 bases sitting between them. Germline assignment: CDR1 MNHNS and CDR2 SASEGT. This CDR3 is CASSEQGETQYF. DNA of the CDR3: TGTGCCAGCAGTGAACAGGGCGAGACCCAGTACTTC.

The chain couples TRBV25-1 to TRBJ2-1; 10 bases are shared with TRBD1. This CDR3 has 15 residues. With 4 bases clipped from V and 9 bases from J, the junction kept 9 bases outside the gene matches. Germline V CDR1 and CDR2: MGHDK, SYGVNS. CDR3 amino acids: CASSVPGQGRGEQFF. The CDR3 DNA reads TGTGCCAGCAGTGTCCCGGGACAGGGGCGCGGTGAGCAGTTCTTC.

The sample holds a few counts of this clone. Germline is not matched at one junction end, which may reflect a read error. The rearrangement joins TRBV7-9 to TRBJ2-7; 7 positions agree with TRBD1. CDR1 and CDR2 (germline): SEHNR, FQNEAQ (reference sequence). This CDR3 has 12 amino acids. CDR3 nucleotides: TGTTCCAGCTTAACAGGGGTAGACGAGCAGTACTTC. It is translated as CSSLTGVDEQYF.

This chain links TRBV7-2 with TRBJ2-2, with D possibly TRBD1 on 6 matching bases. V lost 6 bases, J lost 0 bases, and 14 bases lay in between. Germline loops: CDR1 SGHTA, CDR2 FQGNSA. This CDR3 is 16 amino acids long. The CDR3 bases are TGTGCCAGCAGACACCCGGGACATACGAACACCGGGGAGCTGTTTTTT. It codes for CASRHPGHTNTGELFF.

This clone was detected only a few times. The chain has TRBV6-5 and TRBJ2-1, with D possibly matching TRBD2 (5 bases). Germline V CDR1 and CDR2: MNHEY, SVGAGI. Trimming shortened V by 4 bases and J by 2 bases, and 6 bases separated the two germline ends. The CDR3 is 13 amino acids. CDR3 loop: CASSLTTYNEQFF. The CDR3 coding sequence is TGTGCCAGCAGTTTGACTACCTACAATGAGCAGTTCTTC.

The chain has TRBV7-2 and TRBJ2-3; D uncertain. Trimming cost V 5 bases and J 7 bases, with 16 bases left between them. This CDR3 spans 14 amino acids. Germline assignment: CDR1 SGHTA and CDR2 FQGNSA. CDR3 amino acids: CASSRSVGGYTQYF. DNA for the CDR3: TGTGCCAGCAGCCGATCGGTTGGCGGCTATACGCAGTATTTT.

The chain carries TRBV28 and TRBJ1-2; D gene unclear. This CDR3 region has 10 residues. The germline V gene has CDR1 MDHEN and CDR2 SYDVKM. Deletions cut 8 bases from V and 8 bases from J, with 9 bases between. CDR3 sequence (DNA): TGTGCCAGCTTTTCGCGCGGCTACACCTTC. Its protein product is CASFSRGYTF.

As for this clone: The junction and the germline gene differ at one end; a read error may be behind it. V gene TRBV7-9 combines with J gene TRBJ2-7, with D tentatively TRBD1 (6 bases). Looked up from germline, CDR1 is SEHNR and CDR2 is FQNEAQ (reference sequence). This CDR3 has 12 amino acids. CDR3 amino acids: CSSSHRVGEQYF. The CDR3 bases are TGTTCCAGCAGCCACAGGGTTGGGGAGCAGTACTTC.